These T cell receptor beta chains were read from a single sample in a study of T cell responses to AZD1222 COVID-19 vaccine. Profiling relied on immunoSEQ multiplex PCR, and the TCRdb table lists in-frame clones only, not all of them. The sample records 95,000 or so clones, around nine tenths being singletons. The sample consisted of peripheral blood, taken on day 0 of AZD1222 vaccination. Every receptor here comes from an adult in good health. Each CDR3 is given with its conserved first and last residue. The D gene is left open where the match is weak. A clone size is listed for some rows: how often the clone was seen (once, few, many), or a class if it is expanded.

>.|.|TRBJ2-7|TRBV6-5
CASSPHVEQYF
TGTGCCAGCAGTCCCCACGTCGAGCAGTACTTC
>.|.|TRBJ2-7|TRBV6-5
CASRRGAGVTYEQYF
TGTGCCAGCAGACGGGGGGCAGGGGTTACCTACGAGCAGTACTTC
>.|.|TRBJ2-5|TRBV6-5
CASSPPLSGPETQYF
TGTGCCAGCAGTCCACCCTTATCAGGGCCAGAGACCCAGTACTTC
>.|TRBD2|TRBJ2-3|TRBV3-1/TRBV3-2
CASSQDWLAGATDTQYF
TGTGCCAGCAGCCAAGACTGGCTAGCGGGGGCCACAGATACGCAGTATTTT
>few|TRBD2|TRBJ2-2|TRBV6-4
CATRTSGEVGELFF
TGTGCCACCCGCACTAGCGGGGAGGTCGGGGAGCTGTTTTTT
>once|.|TRBJ2-5|TRBV7-9
CASSLVALGPKETQYF
TGTGCCAGCAGCTTAGTGGCTCTAGGCCCAAAGGAGACCCAGTACTTC
>.|TRBD1|TRBJ2-7|TRBV3-1/TRBV3-2
CASRGQGTYEQYF
TGTGCCAGCAGAGGACAGGGAACCTACGAGCAGTACTTC
>.|.|TRBJ1-5|TRBV11-2
CASSWTDSNQPQHF
TGTGCCAGCAGTTGGACAGATAGCAATCAGCCCCAGCATTTT
>few|TRBD1|TRBJ1-6|TRBV5-1
CASSLDSRQGNSPLHF
TGCGCCAGCAGCTTGGATTCGCGACAGGGGAATTCACCCCTCCACTTT
>.|TRBD2|TRBJ2-3|TRBV7-6
CASSLEAWLAGEISTDTQYF
TGTGCCAGCAGCTTAGAGGCCTGGCTAGCGGGGGAAATAAGCACAGATACGCAGTATTTT
>.|.|TRBJ2-7|TRBV5-6
CASSLIGTHEQYF
TGTGCCAGCAGCTTGATAGGGACCCACGAGCAGTACTTC
>.|.|TRBJ1-1|TRBV14
CASNGGEIAPGTEAFF
TGTGCCAGCAATGGGGGCGAGATCGCCCCAGGGACTGAAGCTTTCTTT
>.|.|TRBJ1-6|TRBV28
CASSYRRGRLFSPLHF
TGTGCCAGCAGTTACCGACGGGGCAGGTTGTTTTCACCCCTCCACTTT
>.|.|TRBJ1-5|TRBV19
CASSISDGSSNQPQHF
TGTGCCAGTAGCATAAGCGACGGCAGTAGCAATCAGCCCCAGCATTTT
>.|TRBD1|TRBJ2-7|TRBV30
CAWSKGQGRIGEQYF
TGTGCCTGGAGTAAGGGACAGGGGAGAATAGGCGAGCAGTACTTC
>.|.|TRBJ1-6|TRBV5-1
CASRGSNNSPLHF
TGCGCCAGCAGGGGCAGTAATAATTCACCCCTCCACTTT
>.|TRBD1|TRBJ1-2|TRBV12-5
CASGKDRVSSGYTF
TGTGCTAGTGGAAAAGACAGGGTCAGTAGTGGCTACACCTTC
>.|TRBD2|TRBJ2-1|TRBV7-6
CASSVGSSGTSGGRSYNEQFF
TGTGCCAGCAGCGTAGGCTCCTCCGGGACTAGCGGGGGGCGCTCCTACAATGAGCAGTTCTTC
>.|TRBD1|TRBJ2-7|TRBV19
CASSQGDRGLSVEQYF
TGTGCCAGTAGCCAAGGGGACAGGGGGCTCTCGGTCGAGCAGTACTTC
>.|TRBD1|TRBJ1-6|TRBV12-5
CASGLGQGAHSPLHF
TGTGCTAGTGGTTTGGGACAGGGGGCTCATTCACCCCTCCACTTT
>.|TRBD1|TRBJ1-1|TRBV7-2
CASSAGQLNTEAFF
TGTGCCAGCAGCGCGGGACAGCTGAACACTGAAGCTTTCTTT
>.|.|TRBJ2-7|TRBV6-5
CASRPRSSSYEQYF
TGTGCCAGCAGACCTCGCTCGAGCTCCTACGAGCAGTACTTC
>.|.|TRBJ1-5|TRBV19
CASRTPYQPQHF
TGTGCCAGTAGAACACCCTATCAGCCCCAGCATTTT
>.|.|TRBJ1-2|TRBV18
CASSPYRDDYGYTF
TGTGCCAGCTCACCATACAGGGACGACTATGGCTACACCTTC
>.|.|TRBJ2-3|TRBV19
CASKAQLSTDTQYF
TGTGCCAGTAAGGCGCAACTTAGCACAGATACGCAGTATTTT
>.|.|TRBJ2-7|TRBV6-2/TRBV6-3
CASSLTTYEQYF
TGTGCCAGCAGCCTGACCACCTACGAGCAGTACTTC
>.|.|TRBJ2-2|TRBV7-9
CASSPDSTGELFF
TGTGCCAGCAGCCCTGACTCCACCGGGGAGCTGTTTTTT
>.|.|TRBJ1-2|TRBV9
CASSSGLDGYTF
TGTGCCAGCAGCTCCGGCCTGGATGGCTACACCTTC
>.|.|TRBJ1-3|TRBV6-1
CASSEMKGLGNTIYF
TGTGCCAGCAGTGAGATGAAGGGTCTGGGAAACACCATATATTTT
>once|.|TRBJ2-7|TRBV6-5
CASSRSGAHGEQYF
TGTGCCAGCAGCCGGTCCGGGGCGCATGGCGAGCAGTACTTC
>.|TRBD1|TRBJ1-5|TRBV28
CASAPGQSFGPQHF
TGTGCCAGCGCGCCGGGACAGAGCTTTGGGCCCCAGCATTTT
>.|.|TRBJ2-7|TRBV12-3/TRBV12-4
CASTKDRYEQYF
TGTGCCAGCACCAAGGACAGATACGAGCAGTACTTC
>.|TRBD1|TRBJ1-5|TRBV5-6
CASSLKGQDNQPQHF
TGTGCCAGCAGCTTGAAGGGACAGGACAATCAGCCCCAGCATTTT
>.|TRBD1|TRBJ1-2|TRBV5-6
CASSYGQGKYGYTF
TGTGCCAGCAGCTATGGACAGGGTAAATATGGCTACACCTTC
>.|TRBD1|TRBJ2-7|TRBV6-5
CASSYRGQGYYEQYF
TGTGCCAGCAGTTACCGGGGACAGGGGTACTACGAGCAGTACTTC
>.|TRBD1|TRBJ1-2|TRBV5-5
CASSPWTGNYGYTF
TGTGCCAGCAGCCCCTGGACAGGGAACTATGGCTACACCTTC